These 32 T cell receptor beta chains came from one sample sequenced in a study of response to subunit inactivated influenza vaccine. MiXCR, run by TCRdb on the RT-PCR reads, gives a single entry per CDR3 protein. The sample consists of more than 450,000 distinct CDR3 sequences, approximately 12% of them appearing once. Sequenced material: PBMCs from blood, taken on the day of vaccination. These TCRs come from a man aged 50-60 years who received an inactivated influenza vaccine.

The chain combines TRBV7-9 with TRBJ2-2; D ambiguous. CDR3 length: 12 residues. Trimming left V 5 bases short and J 9 bases short, with 10 bases between. Germline assignment: CDR1 SEHNR and CDR2 FQNEAQ (reference sequence). CDR3 amino acids: CASSPAARELFF. CDR3 nucleotides: TGTGCCAGCAGCCCCGCCGCCCGGGAGCTGTTTTTT.

The table lists this clonotype with many counts. V and J are TRBV11-2 and TRBJ2-3, with 12 bases fitting TRBD1. Germline CDR1 is SGHAT and CDR2 is FQNNGV. There are 18 residues in the CDR3. With V trimmed by 5 bases and J by 7 bases, 16 bases remained unmatched. The CDR3, as DNA: TGTGCCAGCAGCGTACACTCGCCGGGACAGGGGGCGGGTAATACGCAGTATTTT. Its protein product is CASSVHSPGQGAGNTQYF.

This clonotype was picked up a small number of times. The V and J genes are TRBV7-3 and TRBJ2-3; 11 bases are a match to TRBD1. J was trimmed by 3 bases and V by 4 bases; bases with no gene match: 9. Germline V lookup: CDR1 SGHTA, CDR2 FQGTGA. The CDR3 is 17 amino acids. The DNA of the CDR3 is TGTGCCAGCAGCTCAAACTCCGGGACAGGGGGGACAGATACGCAGTATTTT. Its protein product is CASSSNSGTGGTDTQYF.

The chain is built from TRBV7-9 and TRBJ2-5; 12 bases line up with TRBD2. CDR1 is SEHNR, CDR2 FQNEAQ, per germline (reference sequence). V was clipped by 5 bases and J by 7 bases; unmatched bases: 8. The CDR3 is 15 amino acids. The CDR3 DNA reads as TGTGCCAGCAGCCCGGGACTAGCGGGCTACGTGACCCAGTACTTC. Its protein is CASSPGLAGYVTQYF.

J is TRBJ2-7 and V is TRBV15; TRBD2 agrees at 10 bases. Germline CDR1 is LNHNV and CDR2 is YYDKDF (reference sequence). The CDR3 has 15 residues. The J segment lost 2 bases and the V segment lost 5 bases, leaving 6 bases of the junction unmatched. This chain's CDR3 is CATSSLAGETYEQYF. CDR3 DNA sequence: TGTGCCACCAGCTCCCTAGCGGGAGAAACCTACGAGCAGTACTTC. Full variable domain (outside the CDR3, taken from reference TRBV15 and TRBJ2-7): DAMVIQNPRYQVTQFGKPVTLSCSQTLNHNVMYWYQQKSSQAPKLLFHYYDKDFNNEADTPDNFQSRRPNTSFCFLDIRSPGLGDTAMYLCATSSLAGETYEQYFGPGTRLTVT.

The CDR3 sequence: CSVVPRSSGNTIYF. The CDR3 nucleotides read TGCAGCGTTGTCCCACGTAGCTCTGGAAACACCATATATTTT. V and J are TRBV29-1 and TRBJ1-3; D is unclear. The CDR3 has 14 residues. Per the germline V gene, CDR1 is SQVTM and CDR2 is ANQGSEA. Trimming took off 4 bases at V and 0 bases at J, with 10 bases between the two ends. The full variable domain, its missing parts supplied by reference TRBV29-1 and TRBJ1-3, is SAVISQKPSRDICQRGTSLTIQCQVDSQVTMMFWYRQQPGQSLTLIATANQGSEATYESGFVIDKFPISRPNLTFSTLTVSNMSPEDSSIYLCSVVPRSSGNTIYFGEGSWLTVV.

This clonotype has more than one count but fewer than ten. The V gene is TRBV7-2, the J gene TRBJ1-5; D is ambiguous. Germline-derived CDR1 and CDR2 are SGHTA and FQGNSA. CDR3 length: 14 residues. The V end was cut by 7 bases, the J end by 0 bases, with 10 bases between. Written as DNA, the CDR3 is TGTGCCAGCAACATACACTCTAGCAATCAGCCCCAGCATTTT. Translated, it gives CASNIHSSNQPQHF. Looking up the rest from reference TRBV7-2 and TRBJ1-5 gives the full variable domain: GAGVSQSPSNKVTEKGKDVELRCDPISGHTALYWYRQSLGQGLEFLIYFQGNSAPDKSGLPSDRFSAERTGGSVSTLTIQRTQQEDSAVYLCASNIHSSNQPQHFGDGTRLSIL.

This clonotype occurred a few times. J is TRBJ1-1 and V is TRBV19; possible D gene TRBD1, 5 bases. The V and J ends lost 6 bases and 4 bases respectively, with 18 bases between them. This CDR3 has 15 residues. The germline V gene has CDR1 LNHDA and CDR2 SQIVND (reference sequence). CDR3: CASSPGWGRSTEAFF. As DNA, the CDR3 is TGTGCCAGTAGCCCTGGTTGGGGCAGGAGCACTGAAGCTTTCTTT.

This clonotype was seen a handful of times. This CDR3 is CASSLKTDPFEAFF. CDR3 sequence (DNA): TGTGCCAGCAGCTTAAAGACAGACCCCTTTGAAGCTTTCTTT. The V gene is TRBV7-9, the J gene TRBJ1-1, with D perhaps TRBD1 (5 bases). V lost 2 bases and J lost 7, with 14 bases in between. CDR1 and CDR2 from the germline V gene are SEHNR and FQNEAQ (reference sequence). This CDR3 spans 14 amino acids. Combining the CDR3 with reference TRBV7-9 and TRBJ1-1 gives the whole variable domain DTGVSQNPRHKITKRGQNVTFRCDPISEHNRLYWYRQTLGQGPEFLTYFQNEAQLEKSRLLSDRFSAERPKGSFSTLEIQRTEQGDSAMYLCASSLKTDPFEAFFGQGTRLTVV.

This clonotype was found a few times. The rearrangement joins TRBV5-1 to TRBJ1-5; 9 positions match TRBD1. Germline CDR1 is SGHRS and CDR2 is YFSETQ. The CDR3 spans 14 residues. Germline trimming cut 5 bases from V and 6 bases from J; bases unmatched to any gene: 6. CDR3 sequence (DNA): TGCGCCAGCAGTCCACAGGGGGCCGGTCAGCCCCAGCATTTT. It translates to CASSPQGAGQPQHF.

The sample holds a few counts of this clonotype. CDR3 residues: CAISDVDTQYF. CDR3 in DNA: TGTGCCATCAGTGATGTGGATACGCAGTATTTT. The chain recombines TRBV10-3 with TRBJ2-3; no reliable D call. CDR1 is ENHRY and CDR2 is SYGVKD in the germline V gene. The ends were cut back, 3 bases at V and 6 bases at J, with 4 bases in the middle. The CDR3 is made up of 11 amino acids.

The rearrangement links TRBV20-1 to TRBJ1-1; D is perhaps TRBD1 (5 bases). CDR3 length: 13 amino acids. Germline CDR1 and CDR2: DFQATT and SNEGSKA (reference sequence). With 0 bases removed from V and 7 bases from J, the gap between germline ends came to 12 bases. CDR3 DNA: TGCAGTGCTAGAGATCTCACAGGCGATGAAGCTTTCTTT. This sequence encodes CSARDLTGDEAFF.

This clonotype was recorded at least ten times. The chain uses TRBV9 and TRBJ2-1; TRBD1 matches at 8 bases. CDR3 length: 18 amino acids. CDR1 is SGDLS and CDR2 is YYNGEE in the germline V gene. Trimming removed 3 bases from V and 1 base from J; junction bases left unmatched: 12. CDR3 DNA: TGTGCCAGCAGCGGGAAGGACAGGGATTTTGCTTCCTACAATGAGCAGTTCTTC. Its translation: CASSGKDRDFASYNEQFF. The full variable domain, completed using reference TRBV9 and TRBJ2-1, is DSGVTQTPKHLITATGQRVTLRCSPRSGDLSVYWYQQSLDQGLQFLIQYYNGEERAKGNILERFSAQQFPDLHSELNLSSLELGDSALYFCASSGKDRDFASYNEQFFGPGTRLTVL.

In this sample, this clonotype turned up a few times. The gene calls are TRBV7-3 and TRBJ2-2; 9 nucleotides agree with TRBD1. The V gene's germline CDR1 is SGHTA and CDR2 FQGTGA. V lost 5 bases and J lost 3; bases outside the gene matches: 4. The CDR3 contains 15 residues. CDR3 sequence reads: CASSKQGADTGELFF. In nucleotides, the CDR3 is TGTGCCAGCAGCAAACAGGGGGCGGACACCGGGGAGCTGTTTTTT. The variable domain in full, with the rest retrieved from reference TRBV7-3 and TRBJ2-2, is GAGVSQTPSNKVTEKGKYVELRCDPISGHTALYWYRQSLGQGPEFLIYFQGTGAADDSGLPNDRFFAVRPEGSVSTLKIQRTERGDSAVYLCASSKQGADTGELFFGEGSRLTVL.

In this sample, this clonotype turned up a few times. This chain links TRBV5-1 with TRBJ2-1; TRBD1 matches at 8 bases. V lost 7 bases to trimming and J lost 7 bases; unmatched junction nucleotides: 7. The CDR3 contains 13 residues. The germline CDR1 and CDR2 sequences are SGHRS and YFSETQ. The DNA for the CDR3 is TGCGCCAGCCGAAGGACAGGGTTGAATGAGCAGTTCTTC. It encodes CASRRTGLNEQFF.

The chain uses TRBV15 and TRBJ2-7; TRBD2 aligns across 7 bases. Germline V gene lookup returns CDR1 LNHNV and CDR2 YYDKDF (reference sequence). The CDR3 has 15 amino acids. The trim removed 5 bases at V and 7 bases at J, leaving 14 bases unmatched. In DNA form, the CDR3 reads TGTGCCACCAGCGTAGGGACTAACGGCCGAAGGGAGCAGTACTTC. Amino acids: CATSVGTNGRREQYF.

V is TRBV4-2 and J is TRBJ2-6; D not certain. V lost 0 bases and J lost 4, with 4 bases in between. CDR1 LGHNA and CDR2 YNFKEQ come from the germline V gene. CDR3 length equals 14 residues. The CDR3 here is CASSQDAGANVLTF. The CDR3 nucleotides read TGTGCCAGCAGCCAAGATGCCGGGGCCAACGTCCTGACTTTC.

This clonotype has a handful of counts. This sequence joins TRBV2 and TRBJ2-7, with 12 nucleotides matching TRBD1. J gave up 3 bases and V 6 bases, and 6 bases lay outside the gene matches. The CDR3 runs 15 residues. Germline loops: CDR1 SNHLY, CDR2 FYNNEI. The CDR3 here is CASSRGTGGFYEQYF. In DNA form, the CDR3 reads TGTGCCAGCAGCCGCGGGACAGGGGGCTTCTACGAGCAGTACTTC.

The chain recombines TRBV29-1 with TRBJ1-1; D unclear. Germline V gives CDR1 SQVTM, CDR2 ANQGSEA. V lost 6 bases and J lost 0, with 14 bases in between. The CDR3 consists of 14 residues. The CDR3 reads CSVLTPFMNTEAFF. The CDR3 bases are TGCAGCGTCCTGACACCGTTCATGAACACTGAAGCTTTCTTT.

The chain has TRBV4-2 and TRBJ2-5; TRBD2 might be the D (5 bases). The CDR3 extends over 16 amino acids. Trimming stripped 0 bases from V and 1 base from J, with 12 bases between. Germline V gene sequence: CDR1 LGHNA, CDR2 YNFKEQ. The CDR3 loop is CASSQEIGGLQETQYF. The CDR3, as DNA: TGTGCCAGCAGCCAAGAAATTGGCGGACTCCAAGAGACCCAGTACTTC.

This clonotype was seen repeatedly, ten times or more. The gene calls are TRBV14 and TRBJ1-1; a possible D gene is TRBD1 (6 bases). The CDR3 loop spans 17 amino acids. Germline lookup yields CDR1 SGHDN and CDR2 FVKESK. The ends were cut back, 4 bases at V and 5 bases at J, with 23 bases in the middle. The CDR3 loop reads CASSRYRVITPKTEAFF. The CDR3 DNA is TGTGCCAGCAGCCGCTACAGGGTTATCACCCCGAAGACTGAAGCTTTCTTT.

This sequence joins TRBV5-1 and TRBJ2-1; TRBD1 aligns across 7 bases. V lost 2 bases and J lost 5; bases outside the gene matches: 7. Germline V CDR1 and CDR2: SGHRS, YFSETQ. The CDR3 has 15 residues. Here the CDR3 reads CASSFGDRAHNEQFF. CDR3 DNA: TGCGCCAGCAGCTTTGGAGACAGGGCCCACAATGAGCAGTTCTTC.

The CDR3 here is CASSFRRDSSYEQYF. The CDR3 nucleotides read TGCGCCAGCAGCTTCCGCCGGGACAGCTCCTACGAGCAGTACTTC. This chain links TRBV4-1 with TRBJ2-7, with 7 bases that match TRBD1. CDR3 size: 15 residues. The V gene end was trimmed by 5 bases and the J gene end by 0 bases; junction bases not matched to a gene: 7. In germline, CDR1 is MGHRA, CDR2 YSYEKL.

This clonotype has more than one count but fewer than ten. The chain recombines TRBV12-3 or TRBV12-4 with TRBJ2-2, with TRBD1 identical over 9 bases. The length of the CDR3 is 17 residues. V was clipped by 5 bases and J by 1 base; unmatched bases: 8. CDR3 nucleotides: TGTGCCAGCAGTCCTGGGACAGGGCTTGGGAACACCGGGGAGCTGTTTTTT. Residues: CASSPGTGLGNTGELFF.

The CDR3 coding sequence is TGTGCCAGCAGTTACGTGGCCAGTCAAGAGACCCAGTACTTC. This translates into CASSYVASQETQYF. V is TRBV6-5 and J is TRBJ2-5; the D is unclear. Germline CDR1 and CDR2: MNHEY and SVGAGI. V dropped 2 bases and J dropped 2 bases, with 9 bases sitting between them. This CDR3 spans 14 amino acids.

The chain uses TRBV5-5 and TRBJ1-1; D unresolved. The germline gives CDR1 SGHKS, CDR2 YYEKEE (reference sequence). Trimming took off 7 bases at V and 10 bases at J, with 20 bases between the two ends. This CDR3 is built from 13 residues. The CDR3 loop reads CASGPRLLGGAFF. The DNA of the CDR3 is TGTGCCAGCGGCCCTCGGCTGCTCGGCGGAGCTTTCTTT.

In its sample, this clonotype was seen a few times. The chain is built from TRBV18 and TRBJ2-3; 10 bases agree with TRBD1. CDR1 and CDR2 (germline): KGHSH, LQKENI. V gave up 2 bases and J gave up 6 bases; unmatched junction bases: 23. This CDR3 is 21 amino acids long. The chain's CDR3 is CASSPIVGPVWRDRGSDTQYF. CDR3 DNA sequence: TGTGCCAGCTCACCAATAGTGGGCCCGGTATGGCGGGACAGGGGATCGGATACGCAGTATTTT.

There are a few counts of this clonotype. This chain links TRBV6-1 with TRBJ2-2, with D unresolved. Germline V gene lookup returns CDR1 MNHNS and CDR2 SASEGT. V was pared by 6 bases and J by 1 base, with 12 bases between. This CDR3 comprises 15 residues. In DNA form, the CDR3 reads TGTGCCAGCAGCCTTATAGACGGGAACACCGGGGAGCTGTTTTTT. Translated: CASSLIDGNTGELFF.

In this sample, this clonotype turned up many times. This chain joins TRBV9 and TRBJ2-7, with a possible D match to TRBD2 (5 bases). The CDR3 spans 14 residues. Per germline, CDR1 SGDLS and CDR2 YYNGEE. With 1 base removed from V and 1 base from J, the gap between germline ends came to 9 bases. CDR3 in DNA: TGTGCCAGCAGCGTACTCCCGGGATCCTACGAGCAGTACTTC. Amino acids: CASSVLPGSYEQYF.

The chain employs TRBV5-1 and TRBJ2-3; D remains ambiguous. Trimming left V 0 bases short and J 0 bases short, with 11 bases between. Looked up from germline, CDR1 is SGHRS and CDR2 is YFSETQ. CDR3 length: 16 amino acids. CDR3 protein: CASSLAVGSSTDTQYF. The CDR3 DNA reads TGCGCCAGCAGCTTGGCCGTCGGGTCGAGCACAGATACGCAGTATTTT.

This clonotype was seen more than once but under ten times. The chain employs TRBV6-5 and TRBJ1-2, with D possibly matching TRBD1 (6 bases). From germline, CDR1 is MNHEY and CDR2 SVGAGI. This CDR3 has 14 residues. Trimming took off 4 bases at V and 0 bases at J, with 9 bases between the two ends. The CDR3 reads CASSSQGSNYGYTF. CDR3 nucleotide sequence: TGTGCCAGCAGTTCGCAGGGGTCTAACTATGGCTACACCTTC.

The table lists this clonotype with a few counts. The chain uses TRBV7-2 and TRBJ2-3; perhaps TRBD2 as D (6 bases). Germline V gene lookup returns CDR1 SGHTA and CDR2 FQGNSA. This CDR3 is built from 15 residues. Trimming took 3 bases from V and 3 from J, leaving 13 bases between them. CDR3 protein: CASSFTYRGTDTQYF. The CDR3 coding sequence is TGTGCCAGCAGCTTTACTTACCGGGGGACAGATACGCAGTATTTT.